This T cell receptor beta chain was documented in a study of OX40 agonist ivuxolimab in advanced cancers. For the study in its entirety: Ivuxolimab, which targeted the costimulatory receptor OX40 (CD134), was an agonistic, fully human IgG2 monoclonal antibody. Intravenous ivuxolimab was administered to patients every 2 weeks at six dose levels: 0.01, 0.1, 0.3, 1.5, 3 and 10 mg/kg. Of the approximately 54 patients in dose escalation, 19 had hepatocellular carcinoma, roughly 15 had melanoma, 9 had renal cell carcinoma and 9 had head and neck cancer. In the dose-escalation cohort, about four fifths of patients were male, and the mean age was 60 years with a range of roughly 23 to 79. Patients were allowed to have had prior anti-PD-1, anti-PD-L1 or anti-CTLA-4 therapy, and around 41% of the dose-escalation patients had previously received checkpoint inhibitors. Three dose-escalation patients achieved partial responses, one with hepatocellular carcinoma and two with cutaneous melanoma. The purpose of peripheral TCRbeta sequencing was to test whether ivuxolimab changed TCR sequence diversity and led to clonal T-cell expansion. The paper reports the monotherapy dose-escalation portion (N ≈ 52 patients) of the phase I ivuxolimab trial.

Summary of the overall study and its limitations: On average, CD8+ T cells showed more expanded clones than CD4+ T cells after ivuxolimab. In partial responders in the 0.1-3.0 mg/kg groups, normalized peripheral clonal expansion was found to be among the lowest, especially among CD8+ T cells. Low levels of normalized T-cell clonal expansion were also shown by some nonresponding patients. Antigen specificity was not determined for the clonally expanded peripheral T cells. At doses of 0.1 to 3.0 mg/kg, clonal expansion of both CD4+ and CD8+ T cells in blood was seen between baseline and week 6.

The trial excluded patients who had a history of autoimmune disease or were on systemic immunosuppression. In every dose cohort, peripheral blood was drawn for TCR sequencing at baseline, cycle 4 day 1, and cycle 7 day 1. The samples were taken from a phase I, first-in-human, multicenter, open-label dose-escalation trial of ivuxolimab. Adults with locally advanced or metastatic melanoma, renal cell, hepatocellular, or head and neck squamous cell carcinoma were enrolled in the trial. Before TCR sequencing, CD4+ and CD8+ T cells were separately sorted from peripheral blood. This clone was observed a single time. What this receptor recognizes is not known. Per-nucleotide qualities are absent, and no much larger clonotype sits a single base away. Genomic DNA was isolated from the sorted cells so that the TCRbeta CDR3 region could be sequenced. TCRbeta CDR3 regions were sequenced using the immunoSEQ Assay. Drawn from immuneACCESS, this table holds only the in-frame rearrangements with V and J called that TCRdb kept. Clones are partly lost; checked studies trace under half to an unresolved V gene and leave the rest unexplained. This sample is represented by tens of thousands of clones; around four fifths of them were singletons. The top ten clonotypes cover roughly 3.5% of the sample.

The receptor's source is an adult with an advanced solid tumor such as melanoma, head and neck, liver or kidney cancer. Here the sequenced sample was CD4+ or CD8+ T cells sorted from blood, taken in a trial of the OX40 agonist ivuxolimab.

The encoded CDR3 is CASSLQGKPLHF. The DNA sequence is as follows: TGTGCCAGCAGTTTACAGGGAAAACCCCTCCACTTT. Recombination joined TRBV28 with TRBJ1-6; the D gene is perhaps TRBD1, from 5 matching bases. Deletion took 2 bases off V and 12 bases off J, with a span of 8 bases between the germline ends. Taken from cysteine to phenylalanine, the CDR3 has 12 residues. Only CDR3 DNA is held: 36 bases, read in frame from base 1. CDR1 and CDR2 (MDHEN, SYDVKM) derive from the germline V gene.